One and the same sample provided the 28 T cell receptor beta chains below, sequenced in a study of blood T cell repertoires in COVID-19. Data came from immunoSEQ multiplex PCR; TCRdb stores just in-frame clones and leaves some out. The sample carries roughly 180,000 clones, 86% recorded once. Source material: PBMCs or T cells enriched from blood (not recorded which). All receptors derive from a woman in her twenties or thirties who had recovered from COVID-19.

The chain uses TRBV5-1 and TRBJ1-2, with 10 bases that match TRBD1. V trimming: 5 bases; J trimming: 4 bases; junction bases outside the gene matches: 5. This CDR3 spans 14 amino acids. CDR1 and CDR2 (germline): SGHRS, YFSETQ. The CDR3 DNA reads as TGCGCCAGCAGGTGGGACAGGGGCGCCTATGGCTACACCTTC. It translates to CASRWDRGAYGYTF.

This CDR3 reads CAGREGVGQPQHF. CDR3 nucleotide sequence: TGTGCCGGGAGAGAGGGAGTGGGTCAGCCCCAGCATTTT. The V gene is TRBV10-3, the J gene TRBJ1-5; D is unclear. The CDR3 totals 13 residues. The ends were cut back, 11 bases at V and 6 bases at J, with 17 bases in the middle. CDR1 and CDR2 from the germline V gene are ENHRY and SYGVKD.

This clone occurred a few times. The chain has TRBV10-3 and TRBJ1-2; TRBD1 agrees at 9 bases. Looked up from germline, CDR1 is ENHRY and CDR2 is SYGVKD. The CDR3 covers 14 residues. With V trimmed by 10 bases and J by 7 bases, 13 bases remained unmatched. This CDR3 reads CATREQTGGVGYTF. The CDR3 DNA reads TGTGCCACCCGTGAACAAACAGGGGGCGTTGGCTACACCTTC.

The CDR3 loop is CASRSDRGAWKTQYF. Written as DNA, the CDR3 is TGTGCCAGCAGATCCGACAGGGGAGCTTGGAAGACCCAGTACTTC. The V and J genes are TRBV6-5 and TRBJ2-5, with 8 bases lining up with TRBD1. CDR1 is MNHEY and CDR2 is SVGAGI in the germline V gene. This CDR3 region has 15 residues. Unmatched junction bases numbered 12, after V lost 6 bases and J lost 6 bases.

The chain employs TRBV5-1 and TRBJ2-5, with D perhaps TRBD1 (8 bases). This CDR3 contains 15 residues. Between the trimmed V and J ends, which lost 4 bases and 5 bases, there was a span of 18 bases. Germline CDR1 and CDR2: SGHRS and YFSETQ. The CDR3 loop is CASSLWTGREETQYF. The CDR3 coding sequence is TGCGCCAGCAGCCTCTGGACAGGGAGGGAGGAGACCCAGTACTTC.

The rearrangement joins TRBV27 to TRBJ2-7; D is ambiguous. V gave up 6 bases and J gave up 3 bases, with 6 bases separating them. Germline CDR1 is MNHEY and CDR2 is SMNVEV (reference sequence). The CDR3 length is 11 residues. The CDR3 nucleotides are TGTGCCAGCAGCTCACTCTACGAGCAGTACTTC. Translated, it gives CASSSLYEQYF.

The CDR3 region is CASQEGLGLYEQYF. Written as DNA, the CDR3 is TGTGCCAGTCAGGAGGGACTAGGACTCTACGAGCAGTACTTC. This chain joins TRBV19 and TRBJ2-7; 8 bases are a match to TRBD2. The CDR3 is 14 amino acids. Trimming took 8 bases from V and 3 from J; bases not matched to a gene: 9. CDR1 is LNHDA and CDR2 is SQIVND in the germline V gene (reference sequence).

DNA for the CDR3: TGTGCCAGCTCACGTCCGGGACAGTTCTACGAGCAGTACTTC. It yields the protein CASSRPGQFYEQYF. The rearrangement links TRBV18 to TRBJ2-7, with 7 positions matching TRBD1. In germline, CDR1 is KGHSH, CDR2 LQKENI. The CDR3 consists of 14 residues. The V segment lost 4 bases and the J segment 3 bases; nucleotides outside the gene matches: 6.

The CDR3: CASRPAGLAHEQYF. CDR3 DNA: TGTGCCAGCAGGCCCGCGGGACTAGCCCACGAGCAGTACTTC. J is TRBJ2-7 and V is TRBV28; 9 bases align to TRBD2. Germline lookup yields CDR1 MDHEN and CDR2 SYDVKM. This CDR3 spans 14 amino acids. Losses at the gene ends were 6 bases for V and 5 bases for J; bases not matched to a gene: 8.

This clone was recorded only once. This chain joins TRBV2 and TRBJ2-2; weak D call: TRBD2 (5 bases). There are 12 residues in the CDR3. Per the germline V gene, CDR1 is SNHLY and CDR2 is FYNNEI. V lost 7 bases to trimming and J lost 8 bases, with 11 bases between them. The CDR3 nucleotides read TGTGCCAGCACCTCGGGAAGGGGGGAGCTGTTTTTT. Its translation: CASTSGRGELFF.

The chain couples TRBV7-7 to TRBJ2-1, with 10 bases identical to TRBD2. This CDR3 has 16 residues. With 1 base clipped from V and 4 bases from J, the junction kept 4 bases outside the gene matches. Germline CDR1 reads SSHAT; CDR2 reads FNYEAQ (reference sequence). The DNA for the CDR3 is TGTGCCAGCAGCTTAGAAGCAGCGGGAGGGTACAATGAGCAGTTCTTC. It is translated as CASSLEAAGGYNEQFF.

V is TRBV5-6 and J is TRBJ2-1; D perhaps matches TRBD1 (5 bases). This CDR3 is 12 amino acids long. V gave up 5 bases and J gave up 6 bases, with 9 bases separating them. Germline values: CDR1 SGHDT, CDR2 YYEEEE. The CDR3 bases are TGTGCCAGCAGTCCTCAGGGCAATGAGCAGTTCTTC. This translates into CASSPQGNEQFF.

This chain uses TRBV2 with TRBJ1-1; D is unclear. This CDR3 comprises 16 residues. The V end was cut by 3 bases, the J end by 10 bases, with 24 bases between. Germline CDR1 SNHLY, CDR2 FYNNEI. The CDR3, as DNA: TGTGCCAGCAGTGACCCTGGATCGATACCCCCAGAGGCAGCTTTCTTT. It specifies CASSDPGSIPPEAAFF.

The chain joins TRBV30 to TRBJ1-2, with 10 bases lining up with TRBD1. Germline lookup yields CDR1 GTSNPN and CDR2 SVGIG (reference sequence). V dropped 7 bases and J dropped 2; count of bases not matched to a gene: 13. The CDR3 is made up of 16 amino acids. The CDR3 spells CAYRRDRGGWNYGYTF. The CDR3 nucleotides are TGTGCCTACCGCCGGGACAGGGGTGGTTGGAACTATGGCTACACCTTC.

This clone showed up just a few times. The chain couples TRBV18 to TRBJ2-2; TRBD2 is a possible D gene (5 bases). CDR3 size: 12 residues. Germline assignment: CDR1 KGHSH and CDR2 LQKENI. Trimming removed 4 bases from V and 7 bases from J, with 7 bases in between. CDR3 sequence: CASSRELGELFF. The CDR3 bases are TGTGCCAGCTCACGGGAGCTCGGGGAGCTGTTTTTT.

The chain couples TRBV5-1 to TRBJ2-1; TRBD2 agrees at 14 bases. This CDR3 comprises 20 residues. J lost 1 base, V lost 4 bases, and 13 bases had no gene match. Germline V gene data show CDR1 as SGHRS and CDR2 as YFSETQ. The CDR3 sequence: CASSLPGLAGAQASYNEQFF. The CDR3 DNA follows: TGCGCCAGCAGCCTGCCGGGACTAGCGGGAGCACAGGCGTCCTACAATGAGCAGTTCTTC.

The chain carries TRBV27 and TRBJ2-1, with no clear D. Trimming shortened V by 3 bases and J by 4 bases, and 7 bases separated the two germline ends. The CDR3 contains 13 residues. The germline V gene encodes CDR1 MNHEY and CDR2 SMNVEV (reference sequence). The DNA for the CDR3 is TGTGCCAGCAGTTTTTACAAATACAATGAGCAGTTCTTC. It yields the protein CASSFYKYNEQFF.

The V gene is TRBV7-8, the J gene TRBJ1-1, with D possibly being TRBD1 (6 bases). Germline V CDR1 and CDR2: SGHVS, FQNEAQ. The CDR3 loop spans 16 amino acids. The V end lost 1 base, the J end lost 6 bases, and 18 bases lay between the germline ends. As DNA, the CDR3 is TGTGCCAGCAGCTTAGGGCAGGGGTTCGTCCAAGCTGAAGCTTTCTTT. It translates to CASSLGQGFVQAEAFF.

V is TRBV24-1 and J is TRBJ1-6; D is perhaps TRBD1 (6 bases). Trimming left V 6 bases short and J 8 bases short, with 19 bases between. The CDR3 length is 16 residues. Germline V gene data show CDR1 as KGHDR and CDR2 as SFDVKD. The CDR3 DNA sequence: TGTGCCACCAGTAGAGGGACACCGAAGCCTTATTCACCCCTCCACTTT. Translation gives CATSRGTPKPYSPLHF.

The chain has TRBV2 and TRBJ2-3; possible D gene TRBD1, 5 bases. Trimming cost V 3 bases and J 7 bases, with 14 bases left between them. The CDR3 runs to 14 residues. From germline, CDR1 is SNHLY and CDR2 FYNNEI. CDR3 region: CASSEGRTTNTQYF. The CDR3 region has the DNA TGTGCCAGCAGTGAGGGCCGGACAACCAATACGCAGTATTTT.

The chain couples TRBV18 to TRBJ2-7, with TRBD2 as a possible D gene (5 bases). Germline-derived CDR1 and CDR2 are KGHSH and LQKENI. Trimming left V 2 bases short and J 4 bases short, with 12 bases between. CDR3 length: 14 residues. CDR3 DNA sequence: TGTGCCAGCTCACCAGAGTGGCGGGCTTACGAGCAGTACTTC. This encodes CASSPEWRAYEQYF.

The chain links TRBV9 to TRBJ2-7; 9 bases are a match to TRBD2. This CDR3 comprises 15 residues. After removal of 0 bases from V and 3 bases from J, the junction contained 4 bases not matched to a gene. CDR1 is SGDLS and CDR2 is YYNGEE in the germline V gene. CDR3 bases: TGTGCCAGCAGCGTAGGGGCGGGAGGGGGCTACGAGCAGTACTTC. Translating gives CASSVGAGGGYEQYF. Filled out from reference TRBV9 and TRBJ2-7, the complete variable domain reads DSGVTQTPKHLITATGQRVTLRCSPRSGDLSVYWYQQSLDQGLQFLIQYYNGEERAKGNILERFSAQQFPDLHSELNLSSLELGDSALYFCASSVGAGGGYEQYFGPGTRLTVT.

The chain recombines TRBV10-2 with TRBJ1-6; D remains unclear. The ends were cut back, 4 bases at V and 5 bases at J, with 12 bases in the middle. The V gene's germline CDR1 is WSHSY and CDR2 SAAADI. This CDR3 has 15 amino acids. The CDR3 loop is CASSAQTRNNSPLHF. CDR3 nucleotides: TGCGCCAGCAGTGCCCAGACAAGAAATAATTCACCCCTCCACTTT.

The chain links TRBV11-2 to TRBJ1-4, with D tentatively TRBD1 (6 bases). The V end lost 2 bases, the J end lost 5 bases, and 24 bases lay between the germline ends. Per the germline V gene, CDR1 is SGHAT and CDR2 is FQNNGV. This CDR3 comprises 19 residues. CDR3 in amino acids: CASSLTPHGVGQRNEKLFF. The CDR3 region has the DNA TGTGCCAGCAGCTTAACCCCCCACGGGGTTGGACAGCGGAATGAAAAACTGTTTTTT.

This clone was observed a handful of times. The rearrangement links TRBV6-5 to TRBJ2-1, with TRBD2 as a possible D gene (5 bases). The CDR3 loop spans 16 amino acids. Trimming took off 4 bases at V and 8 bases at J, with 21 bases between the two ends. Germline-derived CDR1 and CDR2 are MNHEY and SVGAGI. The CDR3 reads CASSSRFERERDEQFF. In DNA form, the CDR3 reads TGTGCCAGCAGTTCTCGGTTTGAGAGGGAAAGAGATGAGCAGTTCTTC.

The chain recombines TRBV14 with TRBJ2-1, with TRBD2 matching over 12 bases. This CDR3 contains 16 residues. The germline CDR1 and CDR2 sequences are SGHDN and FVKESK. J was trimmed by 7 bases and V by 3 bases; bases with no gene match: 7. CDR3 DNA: TGTGCCAGCAGCCACTGGACTAGCGGGGTAGTGAATGAGCAGTTCTTC. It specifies CASSHWTSGVVNEQFF.

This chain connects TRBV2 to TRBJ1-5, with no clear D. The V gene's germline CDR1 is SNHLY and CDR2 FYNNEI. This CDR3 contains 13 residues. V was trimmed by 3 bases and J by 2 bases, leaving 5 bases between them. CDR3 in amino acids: CASSEQGNQPQHF. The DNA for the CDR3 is TGTGCCAGCAGTGAGCAGGGCAATCAGCCCCAGCATTTT. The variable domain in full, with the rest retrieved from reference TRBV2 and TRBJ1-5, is EPEVTQTPSHQVTQMGQEVILRCVPISNHLYFYWYRQILGQKVEFLVSFYNNEISEKSEIFDDQFSVERPDGSNFTLKIRSTKLEDSAMYFCASSEQGNQPQHFGDGTRLSIL.

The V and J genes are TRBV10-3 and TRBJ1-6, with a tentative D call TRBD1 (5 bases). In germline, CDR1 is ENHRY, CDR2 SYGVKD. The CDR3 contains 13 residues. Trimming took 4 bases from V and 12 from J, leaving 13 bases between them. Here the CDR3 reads CAISGAGHEPLHF. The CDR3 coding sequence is TGTGCCATCAGTGGGGCAGGGCATGAACCCCTCCACTTT.